Following are 8 T cell receptor beta chains from one sample sequenced in a study of blood T cell repertoires in COVID-19 (dated by TCRdb to the early 2020s). Receptor amplification or capture employed the immunoSEQ multiplex PCR assay. TCRdb re-hosts the immuneACCESS table, in-frame sequences only. Its copies lack some clones; in the studies checked, an unresolved V gene accounts for under half of them, and the cause for the rest is not known. The sample yields around 250,000 clones; 70% to 90% were counted once. Of the sample, around 1.3% falls within the top ten clones. The sequencing sample was made of PBMCs or T cells enriched from blood (not recorded which). All receptors derive from a woman in her thirties or forties with acute COVID-19.

The V call is TRBV3-1 (or the pseudogene TRBV3-2), the J call TRBJ1-4; 7 bases line up with TRBD1. This CDR3 comprises 15 residues. The V and J ends lost 4 bases and 7 bases, in that order; junction bases with no gene match: 9. The germline gives CDR1 LGHDT, CDR2 YNNKEL (reference sequence). CDR3 protein: CASSRRQGKGEKLFF. CDR3 in DNA: TGTGCCAGCAGCCGACGACAGGGAAAGGGTGAAAAACTGTTTTTT.

DNA of the CDR3: TGTGCCAGCAGCTCCAGGGGGCAAAGCAATCAGCCCCAGCATTTT. It encodes CASSSRGQSNQPQHF. The chain couples TRBV9 to TRBJ1-5; 8 nucleotides match TRBD1. The CDR3 runs to 15 residues. The germline V gene encodes CDR1 SGDLS and CDR2 YYNGEE. Losses at the gene ends were 4 bases for V and 1 base for J; bases not matched to a gene: 4.

The chain joins TRBV7-9 to TRBJ2-3, with 9 bases aligning to TRBD2. Looked up from germline, CDR1 is SEHNR and CDR2 is FQNEAQ (reference sequence). The CDR3 runs 16 residues. The junction had 13 bases not matched to a gene; V was cut back by 5 bases and J by 7 bases. CDR3 sequence reads: CASSRGLAGMKYTQYF. The CDR3 DNA reads as TGTGCCAGCAGCCGGGGCCTAGCGGGAATGAAATATACGCAGTATTTT.

The chain employs TRBV18 and TRBJ1-6, with unresolved D. The germline V gene encodes CDR1 KGHSH and CDR2 LQKENI. The CDR3 runs to 16 residues. The V gene lost 6 bases and the J gene lost 0 bases, with 12 bases spanning the gap. The CDR3 DNA sequence: TGTGCCAGCTCCCCAAGTACGAGCTCCTATAATTCACCCCTCCACTTT. This translates into CASSPSTSSYNSPLHF.

This clone was found once. V is TRBV7-3 and J is TRBJ2-6; 7 nucleotides align to TRBD1. Germline values: CDR1 SGHTA, CDR2 FQGTGA. The CDR3 runs to 15 residues. The J segment lost 4 bases and the V segment lost 2 bases, leaving 2 bases of the junction unmatched. CDR3 coding DNA: TGTGCCAGCAGCTTACGACAGGGAGGGGCCAACGTCCTGACTTTC. Protein sequence: CASSLRQGGANVLTF.

The rearrangement joins TRBV24-1 to TRBJ2-3, with 7 bases identical to TRBD1. Germline CDR1 and CDR2: KGHDR and SFDVKD. Trimming at V came to 6 bases and at J to 15 bases, leaving 14 bases not matched to a gene. CDR3 length: 13 amino acids. The CDR3 sequence is CATSTLPGQRDYF. The DNA of the CDR3 is TGTGCCACCAGTACACTTCCGGGACAGAGAGATTATTTT.

The rearrangement joins TRBV24-1 to TRBJ1-2; D unresolved. V was clipped by 1 base and J by 7 bases, with 12 bases between them. Per the germline V gene, CDR1 is KGHDR and CDR2 is SFDVKD. The CDR3 has 14 residues. This CDR3 is CATSDFPRGSGYTF. In DNA, the CDR3 is TGTGCCACCAGTGATTTCCCACGCGGGAGTGGCTACACCTTC.

V and J are TRBV5-6 and TRBJ1-1, with D tentatively TRBD1 (5 bases). With 9 bases removed from V and 1 base from J, the gap between germline ends came to 16 bases. Germline V gene sequence: CDR1 SGHDT, CDR2 YYEEEE. The CDR3 has 14 amino acids. CDR3 sequence (DNA): TGTGCCACCTCAGGGTGGGTTGCGAACACTGAAGCTTTCTTT. Translated: CATSGWVANTEAFF.